This paragraph covers one T cell receptor beta chain sequence. Antigen specificity is unknown. This table comes from immunoSEQ multiplex PCR, and its TCRdb copy is limited to in-frame clones, with some not included. The sample lists about 83,000 clones, about four fifths occurring once. The J segment lost 2 bases and the V segment lost 4 bases, leaving 5 bases of the junction unmatched. The CDR3 runs 14 residues. The germline V gene has CDR1 SGHNT and CDR2 YENEEA. The record originates from a study of lymphopenia after photon versus proton radiotherapy. Regarding the study as a whole: Relative stability marked proton patients; photon patients lost diversity and naive cells. In patients who died, overall survival fell as post-nadir TCR diversity dropped more. Authors raise, but do not show, better survival with proton therapy. After the lymphocyte nadir, photon-treated repertoires showed oligoclonal expansion, especially of CD8+ Temra cells.

Specimen: peripheral blood, collected from a patient treated with proton-based radiotherapy. The chain links TRBV11-3 to TRBJ2-7, with TRBD2 identical over 7 bases. The sequence was collected from a man aged 55-75 years with pancreatic cancer. The CDR3, as DNA: TGTGCCAGCAGCTCATCGGGAGGCCCCTACGAGCAGTACTTC. Amino acids: CASSSSGGPYEQYF.